This T cell receptor beta chain emerged from a study of tumor-infiltrating lymphocytes in primary liver carcinoma (dated by TCRdb to the late 2010s). In the study overall: Between late 2015 and early 2016, roughly five patients in China with histopathologically diagnosed primary liver carcinoma had surgical resection. High reproducibility was observed for the technical replicate repertoires, with mean shared-clone rates approximately 0.92 and correlation coefficients above 0.95. Of the five patients (three men and two women, aged 30 to 69 years), four had hepatocellular carcinoma and one had combined HCC and intrahepatic cholangiocarcinoma. Tumors of the five patients were stage T1-T3 N0M0 with maximum diameters of 4.2 to 10 cm. A total of some 35 specimens from 5 patients went through TCRbeta repertoire sequencing, namely 25 tumor regions, 5 adjacent noncancerous liver tissues and 5 peripheral blood samples. Each sample produced roughly 3.65 to 8 million productive TCRbeta reads, and read depth showed no significant difference between tissue types. For each liver tumor, the study sampled five regions along with adjacent normal tissue and blood, and applied TCRbeta repertoire sequencing, expression microarrays and whole-exome sequencing.

The CDR3 runs 15 residues from the cysteine to the phenylalanine. Only the CDR3 DNA is retained, 45 bases long and in frame from the first base. From a lookup of the germline V gene, CDR1 and CDR2 are SGHNT and YENEEA. Broader findings and caveats from the paper: Consistent with antigen-driven expansion, pairs of tumor regions showed higher repertoire overlap (mean roughly 35%) than either tumor-adjacent pairs (around 17%) or tumor-blood pairs (roughly 14%). Only the TCR beta chain was sequenced, which likely underestimates true repertoire diversity because unpaired alpha chains were not captured. Because the samples were bulk and unsorted, CD4+ and CD8+ T cell repertoires could not be compared. A significantly larger repertoire fraction was made up by the top 250 clones in tumors than in blood (p = 0.039). The study included only five patients, and the authors note findings should be validated in a larger study.

TCRbeta-specific cDNA was reverse-transcribed from 500 ng total RNA using a constant-region primer and ProtoScript II reverse transcriptase. Construction of the TCRbeta libraries relied on three nested rounds of multiplex PCR, following a slightly modified ARM-PCR procedure. Each of the first two PCR rounds ran for roughly 11 cycles and used multiplex TRBV1-TRBV30 forward primers together with a Cbeta reverse primer. A final 25-cycle PCR with Deep VentR polymerase added sample barcodes and Illumina adapters. Amplicons of 200-500 bp were gel-purified with a QIAquick gel extraction kit before sequencing. TCRbeta amplicons were sequenced on an Illumina HiSeq 2500 with 250-bp paired-end reads. As for the original processing: To recover full CDR3 sequences, reads were quality-trimmed using Trimmomatic v0.33 and paired reads were then merged using FLASH v1.2.11. MiGEC v1.2.1b assigned V, D and J germline segments to the rearranged TCRbeta sequences. Clonotype statistics and Shannon-Wiener diversity indices were computed with VDJtools v1.0.0. Except for diversity analysis, only the 250 most abundant clonotypes of each sample were used in subsequent analyses to reduce sampling bias. The public sequencing data were trimmed at Q25 with fastp and processed into clonotypes with MiXCR by TCRdb, which kept only in-frame beta chains. Each CDR3 protein gets just one entry, which takes the most common genes and DNA from the rows behind it. The V and J calls were not made by the authors but by TCRdb's processing. This sample lists under 200,000 distinct CDR3 sequences; almost 65% were detected once. Clones ranked in the top ten supply roughly 6.4% of the sample.

Blood RNA was extracted from unsorted whole blood with TRIzol reagent; germline DNA came from the DNeasy Blood & Tissue kit. Chronic HBV infection was present in the patients, and the patients were treatment-naive at sampling. Before surgery, 3.5 to 4 milliliters of peripheral blood were drawn into K2EDTA tubes. A word on this clonotype: The target of this receptor is not known. Mismatch with germline at one junction end may stem from a read error.

The sequence joins TRBV11-3 to TRBJ2-7; D gene: possibly TRBD2, on 5 matching bases. Sequencing input: peripheral blood. The clonotype originates from an older woman with primary liver carcinoma and hepatitis B virus infection. The nucleotide sequence reads as follows: TGTGCCGGCAGCTTAGGAGCTACCGGGAACCACGAGCAGTACTTC. This codes for CAGSLGATGNHEQYF.